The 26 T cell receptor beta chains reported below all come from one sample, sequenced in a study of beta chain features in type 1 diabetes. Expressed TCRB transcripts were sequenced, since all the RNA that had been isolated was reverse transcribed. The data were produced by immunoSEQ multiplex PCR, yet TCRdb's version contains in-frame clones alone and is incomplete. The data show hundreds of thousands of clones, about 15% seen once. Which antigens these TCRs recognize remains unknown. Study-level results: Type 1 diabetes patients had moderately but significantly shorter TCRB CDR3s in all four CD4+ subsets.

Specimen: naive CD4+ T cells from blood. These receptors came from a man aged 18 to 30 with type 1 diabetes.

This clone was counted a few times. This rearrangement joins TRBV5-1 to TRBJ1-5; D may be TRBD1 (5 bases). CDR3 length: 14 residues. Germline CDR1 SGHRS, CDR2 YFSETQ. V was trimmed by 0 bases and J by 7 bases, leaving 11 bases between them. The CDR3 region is CASSLGQPEQPQHF. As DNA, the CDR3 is TGCGCCAGCAGCTTGGGACAGCCCGAACAGCCCCAGCATTTT.

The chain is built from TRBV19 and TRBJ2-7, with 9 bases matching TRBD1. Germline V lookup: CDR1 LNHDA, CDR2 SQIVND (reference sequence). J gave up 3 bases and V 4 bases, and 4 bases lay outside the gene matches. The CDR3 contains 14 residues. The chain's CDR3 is CASSSRQGGYEQYF. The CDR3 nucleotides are TGTGCCAGTAGTAGCCGACAGGGGGGCTACGAGCAGTACTTC.

In nucleotides, the CDR3 is TGCGCCAGCAGCTCGGGGACTGGGGCCAACGTCCTGACTTTC. This encodes CASSSGTGANVLTF. The V gene is TRBV5-1, the J gene TRBJ2-6; D perhaps matches TRBD2 (5 bases). V was shortened by 3 bases and J by 2 bases, with 6 bases between the two germline ends. The CDR3 is made up of 14 amino acids. Germline-derived CDR1 and CDR2 are SGHRS and YFSETQ.

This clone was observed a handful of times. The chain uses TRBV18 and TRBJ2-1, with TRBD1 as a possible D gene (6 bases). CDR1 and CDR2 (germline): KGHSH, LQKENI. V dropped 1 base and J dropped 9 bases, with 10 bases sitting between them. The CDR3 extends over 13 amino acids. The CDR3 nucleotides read TGTGCCAGCTCACCACTTACACAGGGTGAGCAGTTCTTC. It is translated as CASSPLTQGEQFF.

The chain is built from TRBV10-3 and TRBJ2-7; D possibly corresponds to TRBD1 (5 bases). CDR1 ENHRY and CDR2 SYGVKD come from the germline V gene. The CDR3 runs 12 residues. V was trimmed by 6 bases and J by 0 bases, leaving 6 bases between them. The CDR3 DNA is TGTGCCATCAGGGACACCTCCTACGAGCAGTACTTC. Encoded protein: CAIRDTSYEQYF.

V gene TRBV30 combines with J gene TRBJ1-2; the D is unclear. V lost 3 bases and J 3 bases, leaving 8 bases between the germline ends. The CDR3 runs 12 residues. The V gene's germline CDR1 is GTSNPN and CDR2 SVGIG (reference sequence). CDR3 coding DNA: TGTGCCTGGAGACAGACATACTATGGCTACACCTTC. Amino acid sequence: CAWRQTYYGYTF. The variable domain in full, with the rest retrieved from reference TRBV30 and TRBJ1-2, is SQTIHQWPATLVQPVGSPLSLECTVEGTSNPNLYWYRQAAGRGLQLLFYSVGIGQISSEVPQNLSASRPQDRQFILSSKKLLLSDSGFYLCAWRQTYYGYTFGSGTRLTVV.

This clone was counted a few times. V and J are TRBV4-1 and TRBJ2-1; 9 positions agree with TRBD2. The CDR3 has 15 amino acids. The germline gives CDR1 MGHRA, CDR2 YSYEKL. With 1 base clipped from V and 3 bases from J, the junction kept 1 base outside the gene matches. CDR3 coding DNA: TGCGCCAGCAGCCAAGGGACTAGCGTCTACAATGAGCAGTTCTTC. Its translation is CASSQGTSVYNEQFF.

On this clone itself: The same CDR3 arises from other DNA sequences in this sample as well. The CDR3 loop reads CASSLAGNTEAFF. The CDR3 coding sequence is TGCGCCAGCAGCTTGGCAGGGAACACTGAAGCTTTCTTT. The V call is TRBV5-1, the J call TRBJ1-1; D is undetermined. V lost 0 bases and J lost 1, with 4 bases in between. The germline CDR1 and CDR2 sequences are SGHRS and YFSETQ. The CDR3 loop spans 13 amino acids.

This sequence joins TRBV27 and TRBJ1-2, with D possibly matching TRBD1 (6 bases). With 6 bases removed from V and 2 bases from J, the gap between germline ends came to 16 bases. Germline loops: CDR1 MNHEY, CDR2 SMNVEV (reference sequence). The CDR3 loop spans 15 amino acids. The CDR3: CASREQGGPNYGYTF. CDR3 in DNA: TGTGCCAGCAGGGAACAGGGTGGTCCCAACTATGGCTACACCTTC.

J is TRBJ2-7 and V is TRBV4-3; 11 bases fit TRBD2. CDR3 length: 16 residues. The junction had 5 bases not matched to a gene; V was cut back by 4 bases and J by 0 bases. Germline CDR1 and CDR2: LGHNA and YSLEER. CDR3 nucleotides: TGCGCCAGCAGCCCGGGACTAGCGGAAAGCTCCTACGAGCAGTACTTC. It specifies CASSPGLAESSYEQYF.

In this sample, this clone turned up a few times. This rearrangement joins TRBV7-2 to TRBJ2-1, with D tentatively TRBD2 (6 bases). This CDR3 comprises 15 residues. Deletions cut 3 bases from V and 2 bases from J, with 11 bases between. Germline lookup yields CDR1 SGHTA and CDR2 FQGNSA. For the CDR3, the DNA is TGTGCCAGCAGCTTGGTCGGCGGGGCCTACAATGAGCAGTTCTTC. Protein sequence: CASSLVGGAYNEQFF.

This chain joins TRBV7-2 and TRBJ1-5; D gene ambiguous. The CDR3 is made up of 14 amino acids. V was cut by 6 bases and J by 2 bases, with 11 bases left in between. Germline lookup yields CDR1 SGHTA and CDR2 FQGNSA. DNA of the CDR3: TGTGCCAGCAGTGGGAGTAACGGCAATCAGCCCCAGCATTTT. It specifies CASSGSNGNQPQHF.

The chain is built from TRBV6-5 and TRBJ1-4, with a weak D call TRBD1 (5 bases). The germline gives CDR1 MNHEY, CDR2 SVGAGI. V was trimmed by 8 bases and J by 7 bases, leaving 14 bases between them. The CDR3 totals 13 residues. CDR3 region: CASGGERGEKLFF. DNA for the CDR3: TGTGCCAGCGGGGGGGAAAGGGGTGAAAAACTGTTTTTT.

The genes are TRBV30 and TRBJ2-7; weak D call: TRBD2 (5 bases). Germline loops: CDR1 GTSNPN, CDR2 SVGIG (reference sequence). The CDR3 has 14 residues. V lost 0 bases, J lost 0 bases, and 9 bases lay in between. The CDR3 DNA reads TGTGCCTGGAGTGTATGGAGGTCCTCCTACGAGCAGTACTTC. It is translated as CAWSVWRSSYEQYF.

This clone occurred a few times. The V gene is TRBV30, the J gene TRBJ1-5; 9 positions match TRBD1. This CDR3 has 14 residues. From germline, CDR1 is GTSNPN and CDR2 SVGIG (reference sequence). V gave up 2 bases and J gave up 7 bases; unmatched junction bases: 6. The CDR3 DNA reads TGTGCCTGGAGTTACAGGGGGCGAGAACAGCCCCAGCATTTT. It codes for CAWSYRGREQPQHF.

DNA for the CDR3: TGTGCCTGGAGCCGCGCCGGGGAGCTGTTTTTT. Amino acids: CAWSRAGELFF. The rearrangement uses TRBV30 and TRBJ2-2; D unclear. The CDR3 has 11 amino acids. CDR1 and CDR2 from the germline V gene are GTSNPN and SVGIG (reference sequence). The germline V and J ends were trimmed by 3 bases and 6 bases, with 5 bases remaining between them. The full variable domain, its missing parts supplied by reference TRBV30 and TRBJ2-2, is SQTIHQWPATLVQPVGSPLSLECTVEGTSNPNLYWYRQAAGRGLQLLFYSVGIGQISSEVPQNLSASRPQDRQFILSSKKLLLSDSGFYLCAWSRAGELFFGEGSRLTVL.

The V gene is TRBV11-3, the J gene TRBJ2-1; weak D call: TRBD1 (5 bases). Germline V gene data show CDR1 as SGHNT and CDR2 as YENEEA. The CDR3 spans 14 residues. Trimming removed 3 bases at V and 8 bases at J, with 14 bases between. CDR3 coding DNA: TGTGCCAGCAGCTTTGGTTTTGGGGCTTATGAGCAGTTCTTC. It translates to CASSFGFGAYEQFF.

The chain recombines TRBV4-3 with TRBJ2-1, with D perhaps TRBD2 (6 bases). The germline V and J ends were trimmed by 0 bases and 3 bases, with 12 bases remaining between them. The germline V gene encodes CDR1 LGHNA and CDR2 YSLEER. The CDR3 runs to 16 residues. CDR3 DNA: TGCGCCAGCAGCCAAGATCTTGGAGGGTTCTACAATGAGCAGTTCTTC. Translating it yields CASSQDLGGFYNEQFF.

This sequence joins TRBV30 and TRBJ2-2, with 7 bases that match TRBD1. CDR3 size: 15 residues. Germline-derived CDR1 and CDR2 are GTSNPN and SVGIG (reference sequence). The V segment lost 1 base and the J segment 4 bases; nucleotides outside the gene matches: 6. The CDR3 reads CAWSDQGEGTGELFF. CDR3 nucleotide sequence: TGTGCCTGGAGTGACCAGGGGGAAGGCACCGGGGAGCTGTTTTTT.

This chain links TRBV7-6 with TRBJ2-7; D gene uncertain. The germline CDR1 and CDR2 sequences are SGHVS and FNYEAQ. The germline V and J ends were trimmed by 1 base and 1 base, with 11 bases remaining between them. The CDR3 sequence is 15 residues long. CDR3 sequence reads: CASSLDPQASYEQYF. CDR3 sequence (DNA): TGTGCCAGCAGCTTAGACCCCCAGGCATCCTACGAGCAGTACTTC.

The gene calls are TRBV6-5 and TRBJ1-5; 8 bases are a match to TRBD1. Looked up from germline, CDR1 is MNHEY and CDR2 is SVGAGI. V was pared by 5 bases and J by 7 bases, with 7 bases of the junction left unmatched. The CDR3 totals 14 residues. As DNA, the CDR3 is TGTGCCAGCAGTAAGGGACAGGTAGACCAGCCCCAGCATTTT. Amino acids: CASSKGQVDQPQHF.

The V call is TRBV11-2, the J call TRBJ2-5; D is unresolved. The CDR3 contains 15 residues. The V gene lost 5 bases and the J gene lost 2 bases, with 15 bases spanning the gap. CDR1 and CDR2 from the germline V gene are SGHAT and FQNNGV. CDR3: CASSLRPGSQETQYF. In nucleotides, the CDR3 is TGTGCCAGCAGCCTCCGTCCAGGTTCACAAGAGACCCAGTACTTC. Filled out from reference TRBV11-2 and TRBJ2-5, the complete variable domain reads EAGVAQSPRYKIIEKRQSVAFWCNPISGHATLYWYQQILGQGPKLLIQFQNNGVVDDSQLPKDRFSAERLKGVDSTLKIQPAKLEDSAVYLCASSLRPGSQETQYFGPGTRLLVL.

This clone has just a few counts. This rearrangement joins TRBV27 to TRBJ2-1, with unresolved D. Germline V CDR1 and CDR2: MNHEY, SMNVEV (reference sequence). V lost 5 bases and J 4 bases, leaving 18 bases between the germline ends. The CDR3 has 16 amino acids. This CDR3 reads CASSLLGSKNYNEQFF. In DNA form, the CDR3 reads TGTGCCAGCAGTCTTCTAGGCAGTAAAAATTACAATGAGCAGTTCTTC.

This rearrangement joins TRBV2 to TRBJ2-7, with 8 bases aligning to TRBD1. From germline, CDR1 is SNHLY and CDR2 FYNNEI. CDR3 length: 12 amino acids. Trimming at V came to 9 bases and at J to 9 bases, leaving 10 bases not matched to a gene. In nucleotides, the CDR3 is TGTGCCAGTACGACAGGGGAGGCCGGGCAGTACTTC. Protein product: CASTTGEAGQYF.

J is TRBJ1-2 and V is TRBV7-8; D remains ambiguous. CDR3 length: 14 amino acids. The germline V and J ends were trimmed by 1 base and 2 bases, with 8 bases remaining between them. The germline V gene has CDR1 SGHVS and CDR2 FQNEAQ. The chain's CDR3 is CASSLVAGNYGYTF. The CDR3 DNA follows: TGTGCCAGCAGCTTAGTTGCAGGAAACTATGGCTACACCTTC.

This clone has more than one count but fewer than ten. CDR3 nucleotide sequence: TGTGCCAGCAGCTTAGTCCTTAAGCCAGAGACCCAGTACTTC. This translates into CASSLVLKPETQYF. This sequence joins TRBV7-2 and TRBJ2-5; no clear D. The CDR3 sequence is 14 residues long. Germline CDR1 SGHTA, CDR2 FQGNSA. Between the trimmed V and J ends, which lost 1 base and 4 bases, there was a span of 10 bases.